A single sample gave rise to the 19 T cell receptor beta chains below, sequenced in a study of technical replicates of blood from several donors. Sequencing was performed with immunoSEQ multiplex PCR; in TCRdb, only in-frame clones are kept and a portion is missing. The sample has roughly 80,000 clones, about 89% seen once. The sequenced sample was T cells isolated from PBMCs. The receptors come from a human donor in good health.

The CDR3 bases are TGTGCCAGCAGCTTAGGTGTAAGCACAGATACGCAGTATTTT. It yields the protein CASSLGVSTDTQYF. This chain uses TRBV11-2 with TRBJ2-3; D not resolved. Trimming left V 1 base short and J 0 bases short, with 5 bases between. The V gene's germline CDR1 is SGHAT and CDR2 FQNNGV. The CDR3 has 14 amino acids.

V is TRBV27 and J is TRBJ2-1; D not certain. V lost 8 bases and J lost 8, with 16 bases in between. This CDR3 is 13 amino acids long. Germline assignment: CDR1 MNHEY and CDR2 SMNVEV (reference sequence). The CDR3 DNA is TGTGCCAGCGCTACCCTGAAAGATGATGAGCAGTTCTTC. This codes for CASATLKDDEQFF.

This clone has a handful of counts. CDR3 in amino acids: CASRREGIEQFF. The CDR3 region has the DNA TGTGCCAGCAGACGAGAGGGAATTGAGCAGTTCTTC. The V call is TRBV2, the J call TRBJ2-1; D perhaps matches TRBD2 (5 bases). The CDR3 extends over 12 amino acids. The V end lost 6 bases, the J end lost 9 bases, and 12 bases lay between the germline ends. Germline lookup yields CDR1 SNHLY and CDR2 FYNNEI.

The rearrangement joins TRBV4-2 to TRBJ1-1; D not resolved. The CDR3 covers 12 residues. CDR1 is LGHNA, CDR2 YNFKEQ, per germline. V was shortened by 0 bases and J by 8 bases, with 7 bases between the two germline ends. The CDR3 nucleotides read TGTGCCAGCAGCCAAGAAGCCAGGGAAGCTTTCTTT. Amino acids: CASSQEAREAFF.

This sequence joins TRBV11-2 and TRBJ2-7; D uncertain. CDR3 length equals 12 residues. Germline-derived CDR1 and CDR2 are SGHAT and FQNNGV. V lost 5 bases and J lost 4, with 9 bases in between. The CDR3 DNA sequence: TGTGCCAGCAGCCAAAGAGAATACGAGCAGTACTTC. Translation gives CASSQREYEQYF.

V and J are TRBV29-1 and TRBJ2-5; weak D call: TRBD1 (6 bases). The CDR3 totals 12 residues. Germline V gene sequence: CDR1 SQVTM, CDR2 ANQGSEA. Trimming took off 6 bases at V and 0 bases at J, with 8 bases between the two ends. CDR3 loop: CSVGGYQETQYF. The DNA of the CDR3 is TGCAGCGTAGGGGGATACCAAGAGACCCAGTACTTC. The whole variable domain, filled in from reference TRBV29-1 and TRBJ2-5, reads SAVISQKPSRDICQRGTSLTIQCQVDSQVTMMFWYRQQPGQSLTLIATANQGSEATYESGFVIDKFPISRPNLTFSTLTVSNMSPEDSSIYLCSVGGYQETQYFGPGTRLLVL.

This clone was found once. The genes are TRBV5-1 and TRBJ1-3; D uncertain. Trimming took 1 base from V and 2 from J, leaving 10 bases between them. Germline V CDR1 and CDR2: SGHRS, YFSETQ. This CDR3 contains 15 residues. The CDR3, as DNA: TGCGCCAGCAGCTTGAGCTTAACAGCTGGAAACACCATATATTTT. As protein: CASSLSLTAGNTIYF.

In its sample, this clone was seen once. The rearrangement joins TRBV4-1 to TRBJ2-7; 7 nucleotides line up with TRBD2. The germline CDR1 and CDR2 sequences are MGHRA and YSYEKL. Trimming removed 0 bases from V and 4 bases from J; junction bases left unmatched: 9. The CDR3 has 16 residues. For the CDR3, the DNA is TGCGCCAGCAGCCAAGATTTAAGAGGGAGGGCTTACGAGCAGTACTTC. Translating it yields CASSQDLRGRAYEQYF.

This clone appeared once. The chain links TRBV27 to TRBJ2-7; 8 bases align to TRBD2. Germline CDR1 is MNHEY and CDR2 is SMNVEV (reference sequence). CDR3 length equals 13 residues. J gave up 6 bases and V 8 bases, and 9 bases lay outside the gene matches. CDR3 residues: CASGYSGNSEQYF. In DNA, the CDR3 is TGTGCCAGCGGGTATAGCGGGAACAGCGAGCAGTACTTC.

CDR3 residues: CASSPSAQYDEQYF. The CDR3 DNA is TGTGCCAGCAGCCCCTCCGCCCAGTACGACGAGCAGTACTTC. The rearrangement joins TRBV11-2 to TRBJ2-7, with unresolved D. Germline CDR1 SGHAT, CDR2 FQNNGV. V was cut by 5 bases and J by 5 bases, with 16 bases left in between. CDR3 length: 14 amino acids.

The chain employs TRBV13 and TRBJ1-3; no clear D gene. The CDR3 covers 11 residues. The germline V and J ends were trimmed by 4 bases and 8 bases, with 6 bases remaining between them. CDR1 is PRHDT, CDR2 FYEKMQ, per germline (reference sequence). CDR3 sequence: CASSSQDTIYF. CDR3 nucleotides: TGTGCCAGCAGCTCCCAGGACACCATATATTTT.

The table lists this clone with many counts. J is TRBJ2-5 and V is TRBV10-3; D unclear. From germline, CDR1 is ENHRY and CDR2 SYGVKD. This CDR3 contains 13 residues. V was pared by 2 bases and J by 5 bases, with 9 bases between. For the CDR3, the DNA is TGTGCCATCAGTGAGGCTACCGCGGAGACCCAGTACTTC. This codes for CAISEATAETQYF.

The gene calls are TRBV4-1 and TRBJ2-7; 8 bases agree with TRBD2. After removal of 1 base from V and 0 bases from J, the junction contained 2 bases not matched to a gene. CDR1 and CDR2 (germline): MGHRA, YSYEKL. This CDR3 region has 15 residues. The CDR3 DNA follows: TGCGCCAGCAGCCAAGGTAGCGGGGTCTCCTACGAGCAGTACTTC. The encoded protein is CASSQGSGVSYEQYF.

V gene TRBV5-3 combines with J gene TRBJ2-7; D remains ambiguous. TRBV5-3 is an ORF, with its function uncertain. The CDR3 is made up of 13 amino acids. V lost 2 bases to trimming and J lost 4 bases, with 10 bases between them. Here the CDR3 reads CARSFSQKYEQYF. Here the CDR3 DNA reads TGTGCCAGAAGCTTCTCGCAGAAGTACGAGCAGTACTTC.

The genes are TRBV13 and TRBJ2-3, with a tentative D call TRBD2 (6 bases). Trimming pared 5 bases from V and 6 bases from J, leaving 15 bases between. The CDR3 loop spans 14 amino acids. Per germline, CDR1 PRHDT and CDR2 FYEKMQ (reference sequence). CDR3 sequence: CASSPSTRSDTQYF. In DNA form, the CDR3 reads TGTGCCAGCAGCCCCTCGACTAGATCGGATACGCAGTATTTT.

The J gene is TRBJ2-7, the V gene TRBV5-6; 9 bases are shared with TRBD1. This CDR3 is built from 15 residues. Losses at the gene ends were 3 bases for V and 1 base for J; bases not matched to a gene: 5. Germline-derived CDR1 and CDR2 are SGHDT and YYEEEE. CDR3 residues: CASSSGTGISYEQYF. The DNA of the CDR3 is TGTGCCAGCAGCTCCGGGACAGGGATTTCCTACGAGCAGTACTTC.

The chain has TRBV29-1 and TRBJ1-3, with D hard to call. Germline V gives CDR1 SQVTM, CDR2 ANQGSEA. The CDR3 covers 12 residues. V dropped 7 bases and J dropped 1 base, with 8 bases sitting between them. CDR3 in DNA: TGCAGCGGTGTCGGGTCTGGAAACACCATATATTTT. This codes for CSGVGSGNTIYF.

The chain employs TRBV6-1 and TRBJ2-7; 9 bases are a match to TRBD2. CDR3 length: 15 residues. The J segment lost 0 bases and the V segment lost 0 bases, leaving 0 bases of the junction unmatched. The V gene's germline CDR1 is MNHNS and CDR2 SASEGT. The CDR3 loop reads CASSEARGGSYEQYF. DNA of the CDR3: TGTGCCAGCAGTGAAGCGCGGGGGGGCTCCTACGAGCAGTACTTC.

The gene calls are TRBV5-4 and TRBJ1-3, with D perhaps matching TRBD1 (6 bases). The V end was cut by 5 bases, the J end by 6 bases, with 15 bases between. Germline loops: CDR1 SGHNT, CDR2 YYREEE (reference sequence). This CDR3 contains 14 residues. The CDR3 DNA follows: TGTGCCAGCAGGGCACAGGGAATAGAAAACACCATATATTTT. This gives the protein CASRAQGIENTIYF.